Following are 18 T cell receptor beta chains from one sample sequenced in a study of blood T cells in healthy people across ages (dated by TCRdb to 2014 to 2015). Libraries were built with 5' RACE. The instrument was an Illumina HiSeq 2500. A second PCR of roughly 7 to 12 cycles was performed with a sample-barcoded 5' primer and a J-beta primer mix. Through fastp at Q25 and MiXCR, TCRdb rebuilt clones from the public reads, retaining in-frame beta chains. Under each unique CDR3 protein, matching rows form one entry showing the most common genes and DNA. This sample comprises about 1.7 million distinct CDR3 sequences, roughly 28% of them detected only once. The ten largest clonotypes hold about 8% of the sample. The sample taken for sequencing was blood. Receptors were obtained from a woman under 40 in good health.

This clonotype was counted at least ten times. The chain recombines TRBV29-1 with TRBJ2-1; D possibly uses TRBD1 or TRBD2 (5 bases each). Trimming took off 3 bases at V and 10 bases at J, with 22 bases between the two ends. From germline, CDR1 is SQVTM and CDR2 ANQGSEA. The CDR3 is made up of 15 amino acids. Here the CDR3 reads CSVEGRRGVSGEQFF. The CDR3 DNA reads TGCAGCGTTGAGGGGCGACGAGGGGTATCAGGGGAGCAGTTCTTC.

This clonotype was observed a handful of times. The rearrangement uses TRBV6-4 and TRBJ1-6; the D is unclear. Looked up from germline, CDR1 is MRHNA and CDR2 is SNTAGT. The CDR3 runs 13 residues. Trimming removed 5 bases from V and 9 bases from J, with 11 bases in between. The CDR3 spells CASSPDRRSPLHF. The CDR3 DNA follows: TGTGCCAGCAGTCCGGACCGGCGTTCACCCCTCCACTTT.

In its sample, this clonotype was seen a few times. J is TRBJ2-1 and V is TRBV7-2, with D perhaps matching TRBD1 or TRBD2 (5 bases each). Germline V gene lookup returns CDR1 SGHTA and CDR2 FQGNSA. The CDR3 extends over 14 amino acids. V was clipped by 3 bases and J by 6 bases, with 12 bases between them. The CDR3 spells CASSFGTLGNEQFF. In DNA, the CDR3 is TGTGCCAGCAGCTTCGGGACCCTAGGCAATGAGCAGTTCTTC.

This chain links TRBV7-6 with TRBJ2-1; 11 bases align to TRBD2. Germline V lookup: CDR1 SGHVS, CDR2 FNYEAQ. The length of the CDR3 is 16 residues. The V and J ends lost 1 base and 8 bases, in that order; junction bases with no gene match: 7. The CDR3 is CASSLGASGGQDEQFF. CDR3 sequence (DNA): TGTGCCAGCAGCTTAGGGGCTAGCGGGGGGCAGGATGAGCAGTTCTTC.

Only a few counts were recorded for this clonotype. The CDR3 region is CASSFTSGGSTDTQYF. As DNA, the CDR3 is TGTGCCAGCAGCTTCACTAGCGGGGGAAGCACAGATACGCAGTATTTT. The V call is TRBV5-6, the J call TRBJ2-3; 11 nucleotides line up with TRBD2. The V gene end was trimmed by 2 bases and the J gene end by 0 bases; junction bases not matched to a gene: 2. CDR1 and CDR2 from the germline V gene are SGHDT and YYEEEE. The CDR3 has 16 residues.

This clonotype came up many times. The V and J genes are TRBV7-2 and TRBJ2-7; D unresolved. The CDR3 spans 11 residues. The ends were cut back, 4 bases at V and 4 bases at J, with 5 bases in the middle. Germline V gene sequence: CDR1 SGHTA, CDR2 FQGNSA. The CDR3 DNA follows: TGTGCCAGCAGCTACCAGTACGAGCAGTACTTC. Translation: CASSYQYEQYF.

This clonotype occurred once. The chain joins TRBV6-6 to TRBJ1-1; weak D call: TRBD1 (5 bases). Trimming took 0 bases from V and 3 from J, leaving 8 bases between them. The CDR3 has 14 residues. Germline CDR1 MNHNY, CDR2 SVGAGI (reference sequence). The CDR3 DNA sequence: TGTGCCAGCAGTTACTCCCGGGACGACACTGAAGCTTTCTTT. Residues: CASSYSRDDTEAFF.

This clonotype was counted many times. The V and J genes are TRBV9 and TRBJ2-5, with TRBD1 as a possible D gene (5 bases). Germline CDR1 SGDLS, CDR2 YYNGEE. Trimming stripped 0 bases from V and 5 bases from J, with 8 bases between. This CDR3 contains 13 residues. Here the CDR3 reads CASSVEAGETQYF. CDR3 nucleotides: TGTGCCAGCAGCGTAGAGGCAGGGGAGACCCAGTACTTC.

This clonotype was observed a few times. The germline gene is not matched at one end of the junction; a read error may be the cause. This chain joins TRBV4-3 and TRBJ2-4; possibly TRBD1 for D (6 bases). In germline, CDR1 is LGHNA, CDR2 YSLEER. The CDR3 runs to 16 residues. The CDR3 DNA reads as TGCGCAAGCAGCCAAGATCGCGGCAGGGGAGTGGAAGAGCGGTACTTC. Translated: CASSQDRGRGVEERYF.

The chain links TRBV7-6 to TRBJ1-6; the D gene is possibly TRBD1 (5 bases). The CDR3 is 15 residues long. V was cut by 2 bases and J by 5 bases, with 10 bases left in between. Germline V gene sequence: CDR1 SGHVS, CDR2 FNYEAQ. The CDR3 here is CASSLQGGNNSPLHF. The CDR3 DNA reads TGTGCCAGCAGCTTACAGGGCGGGAATAATTCACCCCTCCACTTT.

This rearrangement joins TRBV20-1 to TRBJ2-1; 8 bases match TRBD1. This CDR3 comprises 14 residues. Germline assignment: CDR1 DFQATT and CDR2 SNEGSKA (reference sequence). The V gene end was trimmed by 4 bases and the J gene end by 3 bases; junction bases not matched to a gene: 5. CDR3 DNA: TGCAGTGCTAAGGGACAGGAAAACTACAATGAGCAGTTCTTC. It yields the protein CSAKGQENYNEQFF.

The chain is built from TRBV20-1 and TRBJ1-2, with a weak D call TRBD1 (6 bases). The CDR3 contains 16 residues. Germline V gene lookup returns CDR1 DFQATT and CDR2 SNEGSKA (reference sequence). V lost 0 bases, J lost 5 bases, and 19 bases lay in between. CDR3 sequence: CSARDVGTGSGYGYTF. In DNA, the CDR3 is TGCAGTGCTAGAGATGTAGGAACAGGGTCAGGTTATGGCTACACCTTC.

The chain joins TRBV25-1 to TRBJ2-5; TRBD2 aligns across 8 bases. Germline loops: CDR1 MGHDK, CDR2 SYGVNS. Losses at the gene ends were 1 base for V and 11 bases for J; bases not matched to a gene: 9. CDR3 length: 14 residues. The CDR3: CASSESGGAGEQYF. The CDR3, as DNA: TGTGCCAGCAGTGAATCGGGCGGAGCGGGGGAGCAGTACTTC.

This clonotype was recorded only once. The rearrangement links TRBV20-1 to TRBJ2-7; TRBD1 matches 8 bases. CDR3 length: 16 residues. J lost 3 bases, V lost 0 bases, and 10 bases had no gene match. Germline CDR1 is DFQATT and CDR2 is SNEGSKA (reference sequence). CDR3 sequence (DNA): TGCAGTGCTAGAGATCTCGGACAGGGAGGTCACTACGAGCAGTACTTC. It codes for CSARDLGQGGHYEQYF.

This clonotype occurred a few times. The J gene is TRBJ1-5, the V gene TRBV12-3 or TRBV12-4; perhaps TRBD1 as D (6 bases). V was trimmed by 6 bases and J by 1 base, leaving 19 bases between them. The CDR3 spans 17 residues. In DNA, the CDR3 is TGTGCCAGCAGCGGTACAGGGCAGGGAGTCAGCAATCAGCCCCAGCATTTT. It is translated as CASSGTGQGVSNQPQHF.

Turning to this clonotype: A read error may account for a junction end that differs from germline. The chain's CDR3 is CASSRDITENSPPHF. The CDR3 DNA follows: TGCGCCAGCAGCCGGGACATCACGGAGAATTCACCCCCCCACTTT. The chain recombines TRBV5-1 with TRBJ1-6; D possibly corresponds to TRBD1 (6 bases). The CDR3 has 15 residues. The V gene's germline CDR1 is SGHRS and CDR2 YFSETQ.

A word on this clonotype: A read error may account for a junction end that differs from germline. This chain connects TRBV7-2 to TRBJ2-7, with 9 bases matching TRBD2. Germline V gene sequence: CDR1 SGHTA, CDR2 FQGNSA. The CDR3 sequence is 16 residues long. The CDR3 coding sequence is TGTGTCAGCAGACCCTCCGGGACTAGCTCCACCTACGAGCAGTACTTC. Protein: CVSRPSGTSSTYEQYF. The full variable domain, its missing parts supplied by reference TRBV7-2 and TRBJ2-7, is GAGVSQSPSNKVTEKGKDVELRCDPISGHTALYWYRQSLGQGLEFLIYFQGNSAPDKSGLPSDRFSAERTGGSVSTLTIQRTQQEDSAVYLCVSRPSGTSSTYEQYFGPGTRLTVT.

The chain couples TRBV4-1 to TRBJ1-3; 8 bases fit TRBD1. CDR3 length: 15 amino acids. From germline, CDR1 is MGHRA and CDR2 YSYEKL. J gave up 4 bases and V 3 bases, and 5 bases lay outside the gene matches. CDR3 residues: CASSHLQGAGNTIYF. The CDR3 DNA reads TGCGCCAGCAGCCATCTCCAGGGGGCAGGAAACACCATATATTTT.